The clone carrying this T cell receptor (beta chain) was observed a handful of times. Blood was drawn once from each donor into heparinised tubes. The draws averaged about 0.12 L. This record belongs to a study of beta chain features in type 1 diabetes. Sequencing targeted expressed TCRB transcripts, as all isolated RNA had been reverse transcribed. The assay was immunoSEQ multiplex PCR, and TCRdb's table has in-frame clones only and misses some. The sample lists over 300,000 clones, 6.5% to 10% occurring once. CDR3 length: 14 residues. V was pared by 2 bases and J by 1 base, with 8 bases between. Germline V gene sequence: CDR1 KGHSH, CDR2 LQKENI.

V usage is TRBV18 and J usage is TRBJ1-1, with D perhaps matching TRBD1 (6 bases). The TCR comes from a woman aged 18-35 years in good health. The sample comprised central memory CD4+ T cells from blood. CDR3 in amino acids: CASSPLGQNTEAFF. CDR3 DNA sequence: TGTGCCAGCTCACCATTGGGACAGAACACTGAAGCTTTCTTT.